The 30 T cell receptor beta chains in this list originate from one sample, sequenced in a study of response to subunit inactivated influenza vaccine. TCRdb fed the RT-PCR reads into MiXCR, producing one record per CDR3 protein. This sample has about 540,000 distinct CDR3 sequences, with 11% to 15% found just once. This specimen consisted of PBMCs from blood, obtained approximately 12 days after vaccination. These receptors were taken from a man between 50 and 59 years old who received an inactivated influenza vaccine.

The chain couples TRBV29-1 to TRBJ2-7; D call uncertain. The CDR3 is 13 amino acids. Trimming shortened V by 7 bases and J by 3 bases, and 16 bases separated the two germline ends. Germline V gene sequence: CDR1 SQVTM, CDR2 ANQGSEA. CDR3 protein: CSAKNPFLYEQYF. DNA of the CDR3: TGCAGCGCTAAAAACCCATTCCTCTACGAGCAGTACTTC.

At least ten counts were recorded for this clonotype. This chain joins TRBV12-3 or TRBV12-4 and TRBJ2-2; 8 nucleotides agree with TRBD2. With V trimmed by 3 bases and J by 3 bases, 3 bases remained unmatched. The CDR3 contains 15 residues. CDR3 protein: CASSLLAGYTGELFF. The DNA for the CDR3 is TGTGCCAGCAGTTTGCTAGCGGGCTACACCGGGGAGCTGTTTTTT.

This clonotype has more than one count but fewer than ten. The CDR3 here is CASSFEGRVSMATPGTF. The CDR3 coding sequence is TGTGCCAGCAGTTTTGAAGGCCGAGTGTCTATGGCTACACCGGGCACCTTC. V gene TRBV12-3 or TRBV12-4 combines with J gene TRBJ1-2; the D is unclear. The CDR3 spans 17 residues. V lost 3 bases to trimming and J lost 13 bases, with 30 bases between them.

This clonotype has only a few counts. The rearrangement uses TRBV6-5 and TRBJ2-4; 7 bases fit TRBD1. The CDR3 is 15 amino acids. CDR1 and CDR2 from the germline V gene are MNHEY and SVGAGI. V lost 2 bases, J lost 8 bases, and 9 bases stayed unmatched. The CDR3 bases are TGTGCCAGCAGTTACCGCCCAGGGGGTGTGGACATTCAGTACTTC. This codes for CASSYRPGGVDIQYF.

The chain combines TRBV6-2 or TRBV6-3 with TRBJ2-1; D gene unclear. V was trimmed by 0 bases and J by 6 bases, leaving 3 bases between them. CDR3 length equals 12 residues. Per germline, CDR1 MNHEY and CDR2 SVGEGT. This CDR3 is CASSYSTNEQFF. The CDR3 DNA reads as TGTGCCAGCAGTTACTCGACCAATGAGCAGTTCTTC.

CDR3 nucleotides: TGTGCCAGCAGACCAGGGGGGGCTATCTATGGCTACACCTTC. It translates to CASRPGGAIYGYTF. The V gene is TRBV5-4, the J gene TRBJ1-2; 7 bases line up with TRBD1. The CDR3 loop spans 14 amino acids. With 5 bases clipped from V and 4 bases from J, the junction kept 8 bases outside the gene matches. Germline lookup yields CDR1 SGHNT and CDR2 YYREEE (reference sequence).

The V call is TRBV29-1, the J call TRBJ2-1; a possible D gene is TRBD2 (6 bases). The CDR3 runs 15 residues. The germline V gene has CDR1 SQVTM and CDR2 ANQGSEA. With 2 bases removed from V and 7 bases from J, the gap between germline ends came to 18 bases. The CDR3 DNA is TGCAGCGTTGAAATCCCTAGCGCACGGTGGAATGAGCAGTTCTTC. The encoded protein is CSVEIPSARWNEQFF.

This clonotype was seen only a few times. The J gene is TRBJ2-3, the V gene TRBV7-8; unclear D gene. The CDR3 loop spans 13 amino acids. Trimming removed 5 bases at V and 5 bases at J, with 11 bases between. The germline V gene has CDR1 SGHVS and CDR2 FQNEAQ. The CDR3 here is CASSRTSKDTQYF. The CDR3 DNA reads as TGTGCCAGCAGCAGGACCTCGAAAGATACGCAGTATTTT.

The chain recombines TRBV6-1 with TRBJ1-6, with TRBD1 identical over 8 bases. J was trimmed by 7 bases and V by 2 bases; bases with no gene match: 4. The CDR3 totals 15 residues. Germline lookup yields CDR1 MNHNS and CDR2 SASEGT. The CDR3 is CASSELGQENSPLHF. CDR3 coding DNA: TGTGCCAGCAGTGAACTGGGACAGGAGAATTCACCCCTCCACTTT.

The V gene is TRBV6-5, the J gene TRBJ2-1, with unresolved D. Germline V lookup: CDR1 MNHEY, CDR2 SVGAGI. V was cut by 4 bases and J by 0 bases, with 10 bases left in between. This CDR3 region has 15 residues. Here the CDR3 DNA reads TGTGCCAGCAGTTTCGCCGGCCACTCCTACAATGAGCAGTTCTTC. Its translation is CASSFAGHSYNEQFF.

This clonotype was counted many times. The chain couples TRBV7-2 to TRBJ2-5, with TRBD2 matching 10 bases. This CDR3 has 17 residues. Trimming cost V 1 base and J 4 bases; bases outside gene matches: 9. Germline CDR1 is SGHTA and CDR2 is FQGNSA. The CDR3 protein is CASSLGFSGRERETQYF. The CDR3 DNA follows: TGTGCCAGCAGCTTAGGATTCAGCGGGAGGGAGAGAGAGACCCAGTACTTC.

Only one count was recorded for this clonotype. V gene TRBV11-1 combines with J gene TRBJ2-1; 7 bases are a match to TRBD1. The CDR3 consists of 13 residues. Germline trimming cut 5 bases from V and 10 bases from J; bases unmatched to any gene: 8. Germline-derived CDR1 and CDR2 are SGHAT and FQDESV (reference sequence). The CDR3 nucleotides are TGTGCCAGCAGCCCCACAAGGGGGCGCGAGCAGTTCTTC. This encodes CASSPTRGREQFF.

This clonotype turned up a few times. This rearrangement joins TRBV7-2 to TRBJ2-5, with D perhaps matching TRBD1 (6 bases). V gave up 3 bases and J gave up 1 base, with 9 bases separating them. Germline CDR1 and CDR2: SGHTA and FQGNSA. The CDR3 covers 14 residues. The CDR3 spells CASSLTGVQETQYF. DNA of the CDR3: TGTGCCAGCAGCTTGACAGGTGTCCAAGAGACCCAGTACTTC.

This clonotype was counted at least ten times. The CDR3 region is CATSTLRVLQETQYF. DNA of the CDR3: TGTGCCACCAGCACCCTAAGGGTCTTGCAAGAGACCCAGTACTTC. The chain employs TRBV15 and TRBJ2-5; D is unclear. V was cut by 4 bases and J by 2 bases, with 14 bases left in between. Germline V gene sequence: CDR1 LNHNV, CDR2 YYDKDF (reference sequence). The CDR3 totals 15 residues.

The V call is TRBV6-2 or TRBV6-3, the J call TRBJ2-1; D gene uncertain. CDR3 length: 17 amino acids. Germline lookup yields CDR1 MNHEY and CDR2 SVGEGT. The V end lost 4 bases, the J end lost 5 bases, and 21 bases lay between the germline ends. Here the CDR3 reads CASSSTALSLTHNEQFF. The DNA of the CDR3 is TGTGCCAGCAGTTCCACGGCCTTATCTCTTACCCACAATGAGCAGTTCTTC.

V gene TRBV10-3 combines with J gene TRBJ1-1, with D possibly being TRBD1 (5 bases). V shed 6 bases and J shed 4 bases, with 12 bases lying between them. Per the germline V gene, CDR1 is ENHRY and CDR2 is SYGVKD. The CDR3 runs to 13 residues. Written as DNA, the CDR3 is TGTGCCATCAGGAACCCCGGGACCACTGAAGCTTTCTTT. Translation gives CAIRNPGTTEAFF.

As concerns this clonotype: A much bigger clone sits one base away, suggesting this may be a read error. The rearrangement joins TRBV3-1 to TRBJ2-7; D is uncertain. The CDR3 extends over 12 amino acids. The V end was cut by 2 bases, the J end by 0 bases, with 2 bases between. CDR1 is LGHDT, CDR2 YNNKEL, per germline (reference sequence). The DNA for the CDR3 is TGTGCCAGCAGCCAACACTCCTACGAGCAGTACTTC. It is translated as CASSQHSYEQYF.

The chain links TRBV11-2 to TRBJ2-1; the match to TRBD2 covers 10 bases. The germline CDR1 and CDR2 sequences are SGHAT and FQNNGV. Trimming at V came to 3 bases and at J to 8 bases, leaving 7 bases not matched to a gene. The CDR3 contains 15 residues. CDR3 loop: CASSFFQRGGDEQFF. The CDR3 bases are TGTGCCAGCAGCTTCTTTCAGCGGGGGGGCGATGAGCAGTTCTTC. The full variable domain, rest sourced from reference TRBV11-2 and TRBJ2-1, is EAGVAQSPRYKIIEKRQSVAFWCNPISGHATLYWYQQILGQGPKLLIQFQNNGVVDDSQLPKDRFSAERLKGVDSTLKIQPAKLEDSAVYLCASSFFQRGGDEQFFGPGTRLTVL.

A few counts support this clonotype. As DNA, the CDR3 is TGTGCCTGGGGAACAGGGTGGAATCAGCCCCAGCATTTT. Translated, it gives CAWGTGWNQPQHF. The chain joins TRBV30 to TRBJ1-5; perhaps TRBD1 as D (6 bases). With 5 bases removed from V and 4 bases from J, the gap between germline ends came to 12 bases. Germline V gives CDR1 GTSNPN, CDR2 SVGIG (reference sequence). This CDR3 spans 13 amino acids.

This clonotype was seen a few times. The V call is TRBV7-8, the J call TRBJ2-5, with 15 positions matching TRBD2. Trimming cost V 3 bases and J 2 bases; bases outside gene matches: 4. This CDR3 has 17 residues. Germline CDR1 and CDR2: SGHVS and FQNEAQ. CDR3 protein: CASSFGLAGGGQETQYF. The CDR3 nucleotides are TGTGCCAGCAGCTTCGGACTAGCGGGAGGGGGACAAGAGACCCAGTACTTC.

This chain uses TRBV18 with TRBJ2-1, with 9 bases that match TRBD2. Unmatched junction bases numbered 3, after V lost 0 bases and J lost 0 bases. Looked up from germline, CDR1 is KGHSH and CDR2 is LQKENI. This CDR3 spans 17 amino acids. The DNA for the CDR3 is TGTGCCAGCTCACCACCGGGCGGGGGGGCCTCCTACAATGAGCAGTTCTTC. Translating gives CASSPPGGGASYNEQFF. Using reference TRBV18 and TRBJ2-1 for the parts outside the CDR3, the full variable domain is NAGVMQNPRHLVRRRGQEARLRCSPMKGHSHVYWYRQLPEEGLKFMVYLQKENIIDESGMPKERFSAEFPKEGPSILRIQQVVRGDSAAYFCASSPPGGGASYNEQFFGPGTRLTVL.

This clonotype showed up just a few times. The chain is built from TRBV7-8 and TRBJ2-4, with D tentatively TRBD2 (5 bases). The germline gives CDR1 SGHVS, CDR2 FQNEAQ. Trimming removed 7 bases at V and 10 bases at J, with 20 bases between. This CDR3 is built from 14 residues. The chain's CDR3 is CASTLWESSGIQYF. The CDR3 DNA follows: TGTGCCAGCACCCTATGGGAGAGCTCAGGAATTCAGTACTTC.

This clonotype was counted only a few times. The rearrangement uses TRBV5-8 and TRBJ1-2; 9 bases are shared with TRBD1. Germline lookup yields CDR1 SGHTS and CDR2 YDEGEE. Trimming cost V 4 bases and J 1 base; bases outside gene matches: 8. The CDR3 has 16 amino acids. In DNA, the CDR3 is TGTGCCAGCAGCGGCTGGGGACAGGGAGTTAACTATGGCTACACCTTC. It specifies CASSGWGQGVNYGYTF.

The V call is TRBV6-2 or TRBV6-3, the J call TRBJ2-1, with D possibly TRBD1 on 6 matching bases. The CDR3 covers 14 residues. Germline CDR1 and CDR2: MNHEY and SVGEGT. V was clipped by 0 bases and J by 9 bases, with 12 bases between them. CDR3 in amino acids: CASSYSGTRGEQFF. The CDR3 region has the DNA TGTGCCAGCAGTTACTCCGGGACACGAGGTGAGCAGTTCTTC.

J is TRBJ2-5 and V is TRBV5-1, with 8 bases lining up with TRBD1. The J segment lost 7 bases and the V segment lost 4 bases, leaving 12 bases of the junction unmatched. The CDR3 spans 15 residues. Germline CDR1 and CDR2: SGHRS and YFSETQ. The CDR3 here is CASSGGQGPRGTQYF. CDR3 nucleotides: TGCGCCAGCAGCGGCGGACAGGGCCCTAGGGGGACCCAGTACTTC.

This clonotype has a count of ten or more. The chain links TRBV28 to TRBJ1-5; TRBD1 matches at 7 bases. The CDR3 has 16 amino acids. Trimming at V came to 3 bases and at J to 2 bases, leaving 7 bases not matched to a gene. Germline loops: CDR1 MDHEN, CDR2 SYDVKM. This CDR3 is CASSLTLGQGNQPQHF. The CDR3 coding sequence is TGTGCCAGCAGTTTGACCCTTGGACAGGGCAATCAGCCCCAGCATTTT.

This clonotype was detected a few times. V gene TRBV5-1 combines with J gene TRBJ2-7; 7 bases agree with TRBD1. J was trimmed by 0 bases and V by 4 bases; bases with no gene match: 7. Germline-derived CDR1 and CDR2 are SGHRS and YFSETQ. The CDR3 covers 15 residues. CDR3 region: CASSPSGTVSYEQYF. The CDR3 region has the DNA TGCGCCAGCAGCCCATCCGGGACAGTCTCCTACGAGCAGTACTTC.

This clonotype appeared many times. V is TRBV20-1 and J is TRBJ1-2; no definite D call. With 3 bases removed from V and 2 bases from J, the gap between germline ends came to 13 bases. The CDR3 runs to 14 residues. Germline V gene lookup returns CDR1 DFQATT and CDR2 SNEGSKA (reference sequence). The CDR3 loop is CSASAAVGNYGYTF. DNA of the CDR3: TGCAGTGCTAGTGCGGCGGTGGGGAACTATGGCTACACCTTC.

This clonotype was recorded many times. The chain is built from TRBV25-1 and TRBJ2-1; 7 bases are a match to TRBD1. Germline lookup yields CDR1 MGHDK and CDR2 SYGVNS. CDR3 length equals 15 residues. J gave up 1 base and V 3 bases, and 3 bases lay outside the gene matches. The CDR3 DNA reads TGTGCCAGCAGTGAGCTGGGACAGTCCTACAATGAGCAGTTCTTC. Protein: CASSELGQSYNEQFF. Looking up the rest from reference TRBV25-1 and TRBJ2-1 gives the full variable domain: EADIYQTPRYLVIGTGKKITLECSQTMGHDKMYWYQQDPGMELHLIHYSYGVNSTEKGDLSSESTVSRIRTEHFPLTLESARPSHTSQYLCASSELGQSYNEQFFGPGTRLTVL.

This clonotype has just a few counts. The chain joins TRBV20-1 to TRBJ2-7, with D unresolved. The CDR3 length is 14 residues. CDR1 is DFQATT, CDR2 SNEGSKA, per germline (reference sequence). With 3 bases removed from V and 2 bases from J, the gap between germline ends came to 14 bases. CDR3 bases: TGCAGTGCTAGTGCCCGGGTCCGTACCTACGAGCAGTACTTC. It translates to CSASARVRTYEQYF.